This is a list of T cell receptor beta chains from one sample in a study of cytomegalovirus exposure and HLA in healthy donors. TCRdb's table, derived via immunoSEQ multiplex PCR, lists solely in-frame clones and lacks some. The sample consists of 90,000 to 120,000 clones, roughly 70% of them appearing once. The sample consisted of PBMCs. The receptors derive from a woman aged 40 to 50 in good health and CMV-seropositive. The CDR3 runs from the conserved cysteine through the conserved F or W. The D gene is left open where the match is weak. Clone size is shown for a subset of rows, as once, few, many or a class of expanded clone.

TRBJ2-5 TRBD2 - TRBV19 CASSIGASGETQYF TGTGCCAGTAGTATAGGGGCTAGCGGGGAGACCCAGTACTTC
TRBJ1-5 - - TRBV4-2 CASSQDQGNQPQHF TGTGCCAGCAGCCAAGATCAGGGCAATCAGCCCCAGCATTTT
TRBJ1-1 TRBD1 - TRBV7-6 CASSSGQGTEAFF TGTGCCAGCAGCTCCGGACAGGGTACCGAAGCTTTCTTT
TRBJ1-4 TRBD1 many TRBV30 CAWYRGQNEKLFF TGTGCCTGGTACAGGGGACAGAATGAAAAACTGTTTTTT
TRBJ1-2 - - TRBV12-2 CASRLGGRYGYTF TGTGCAAGTCGCCTGGGGGGGAGGTATGGCTACACCTTC
TRBJ1-2 TRBD1 few TRBV11-1 CASSSRTGTGYTF TGTGCCAGCAGCTCGCGGACAGGGACTGGCTACACCTTC
TRBJ1-5 - - TRBV4-2 CASSQDQGSNQPQHF TGTGCCAGCAGCCAAGATCAGGGTTCGAATCAGCCCCAGCATTTT
TRBJ1-4 - - TRBV7-2 CASSPPPTNEKLFF TGTGCCAGCAGCCCTCCCCCAACTAATGAAAAACTGTTTTTT
TRBJ1-2 - - TRBV5-8 CASSLAFTASGYTF TGTGCCAGCAGCTTGGCCTTTACAGCCTCGGGCTACACCTTC
TRBJ2-5 - - TRBV5-1 CASSLGLGETQYF TGCGCCAGCAGCTTGGGACTAGGAGAGACCCAGTACTTC
TRBJ2-7 TRBD2 - TRBV11-3 CASSPRGGATTEQYF TGTGCCAGCAGCCCCCGGGGAGGGGCTACTACCGAGCAGTACTTC
TRBJ2-7 - few TRBV2 CASRRDGPYEQYF TGTGCCAGCAGGCGGGACGGCCCCTACGAGCAGTACTTC
TRBJ2-1 - - TRBV5-1 CASGGASYNEQFF TGCGCCAGCGGGGGGGCCTCCTACAATGAGCAGTTCTTC
TRBJ1-2 - once TRBV6-5 CASTYGGGSNYGYTF TGTGCCAGCACCTACGGGGGGGGCTCTAACTATGGCTACACCTTC
TRBJ2-1 TRBD2 - TRBV6-5 CACTRTSGGAYEQFF TGTGCTTGCACCAGGACTAGCGGGGGGGCATATGAGCAGTTCTTC
TRBJ1-2 - - TRBV12-1 CLTASYGYTF TGTCTGACAGCCAGCTATGGCTACACCTTC
TRBJ1-6 TRBD1 - TRBV30 CAWSDSVRGHSPLHF TGTGCCTGGAGTGACTCGGTCAGGGGGCATTCACCCCTCCACTTT
TRBJ1-2 TRBD1 - TRBV5-4 CASSLGLGTDYGYTF TGTGCCAGCAGCCTGGGGCTGGGGACAGACTATGGCTACACCTTC
TRBJ2-7 - - TRBV30 CAWSVGTGSYEQYF TGTGCCTGGAGTGTAGGGACTGGCTCCTACGAGCAGTACTTC
TRBJ2-7 - - TRBV30 CAWSTDRRGEQYF TGTGCCTGGAGTACGGACAGGCGGGGCGAGCAGTACTTC
TRBJ2-1 TRBD2 - TRBV27 CASRGTSVYNEQFF TGTGCCAGCAGGGGGACTAGCGTTTACAATGAGCAGTTCTTC
TRBJ1-5 TRBD1 - TRBV11-2 CASSPGTANQPQHF TGTGCCAGCAGCCCTGGGACAGCTAATCAGCCCCAGCATTTT
TRBJ1-5 TRBD1 once TRBV5-4 CASSLGGTGGQPQHF TGTGCCAGCAGCTTGGGTGGGACAGGGGGTCAGCCCCAGCATTTT
TRBJ1-1 TRBD1 - TRBV6-5 CASSGAGGTEAFF TGTGCCAGCAGCGGGGCAGGGGGGACTGAAGCTTTCTTT
TRBJ1-1 - - TRBV29-1 CSVDRGNTEAFF TGCAGCGTTGACCGAGGAAACACTGAAGCTTTCTTT
TRBJ2-1 TRBD2 - TRBV10-1 CARETSGGAIEQFF TGCGCCAGAGAGACTAGCGGGGGGGCCATTGAGCAGTTCTTC
TRBJ1-4 - - TRBV30 CAWSQGMRKLFF TGTGCCTGGAGCCAGGGAATGAGAAAACTGTTTTTT
TRBJ2-1 - - TRBV2 CASSERQYNEQFF TGTGCCAGCAGTGAAAGACAGTACAATGAGCAGTTCTTC
TRBJ1-4 TRBD1 - TRBV29-1 CSALAGTGNEKLFF TGCAGCGCCCTTGCCGGGACAGGTAATGAAAAACTGTTTTTT
TRBJ1-6 TRBD1 once TRBV2 CASSPTGTGRSPLHF TGTGCCAGCAGTCCTACCGGGACAGGGAGGTCACCCCTCCACTTT
TRBJ1-5 TRBD1 - TRBV6-1 CASRPGQGGNQPQHF TGTGCCAGCAGACCCGGACAGGGAGGCAATCAGCCCCAGCATTTT
TRBJ1-6 TRBD1 - TRBV15 CATSSLQGIANSPLHF TGTGCCACCAGCAGCCTACAGGGGATAGCGAATTCACCCCTCCACTTT
TRBJ1-2 TRBD1 - TRBV5-8 CASSLVGRGNYGYTF TGTGCCAGCAGCTTGGTTGGCAGGGGGAACTATGGCTACACCTTC
TRBJ1-2 TRBD1 - TRBV9 CASSVGTGAYGYTF TGTGCCAGCAGCGTAGGGACAGGAGCTTATGGCTACACCTTC
TRBJ2-1 - - TRBV10-1 CASSRGKGVSYNEQFF TGCGCCAGCAGCCGTGGTAAAGGGGTATCATACAATGAGCAGTTCTTC
TRBJ2-4 - - TRBV7-2 CASSLNLVAKNIQYF TGTGCCAGCAGCTTAAACCTAGTAGCCAAAAACATTCAGTACTTC
TRBJ1-5 TRBD1 - TRBV5-4 CASSQGTGSNQPQHF TGTGCCAGCAGCCAAGGGACAGGGAGCAATCAGCCCCAGCATTTT
TRBJ1-2 TRBD1 - TRBV27 CASSLGTGNYGYTF TGTGCCAGCAGTTTAGGGACAGGCAACTATGGCTACACCTTC
TRBJ1-6 - - TRBV6-6 CASRRGRGRENSPLHF TGTGCCAGCAGGAGAGGGAGGGGTAGAGAGAATTCACCCCTCCACTTT
TRBJ1-2 - few TRBV6-1 CASSAGYGYTF TGTGCCAGTTCCGCGGGGTATGGCTACACCTTC
TRBJ2-3 - - TRBV6-1 CASSEVGAGRLYF TGTGCCAGCAGTGAAGTGGGGGCCGGGCGACTTTATTTT
TRBJ1-6 - - TRBV5-8 CASSFYSTYSYNSPLHF TGTGCCAGCAGCTTCTACAGTACCTACTCCTATAATTCACCCCTCCACTTT
TRBJ2-7 TRBD2 - TRBV30 CAWSVPGGSYEQYF TGTGCCTGGAGTGTCCCGGGGGGATCCTACGAGCAGTACTTC
TRBJ2-7 - - TRBV7-2 CASSFRYEQYF TGTGCCAGCAGCTTCCGGTACGAGCAGTACTTC
TRBJ2-7 - - TRBV14 CASSQFDEQYF TGTGCCAGCAGCCAATTCGACGAGCAGTACTTC